This TCR beta chain was sequenced for a study of cytomegalovirus exposure and HLA in healthy donors. PCR used 60 Vbeta primers and 13 Jbeta primers. TCRdb keeps only in-frame clones here, not all; method: immunoSEQ multiplex PCR. The table has 75,000 to 100,000 clones, around 8% seen once. Germline V gene lookup returns CDR1 MNHEY and CDR2 SMNVEV (reference sequence). The CDR3 extends over 14 amino acids. V shed 6 bases and J shed 1 base, with 9 bases lying between them. Notes on the study in general: In vitro assays verified that three CMV-associated chains recognized CMV antigens specifically.

The table lists this clone with a few counts. Its antigen is undetermined. This TCR was recovered from a man aged 50 or older in good health and CMV-seronegative. The sequenced material came from PBMCs. V usage is TRBV27 and J usage is TRBJ2-2; D remains unclear. DNA for the CDR3: TGTGCCAGCAGCCTAGGCCTGAACACCGGGGAGCTGTTTTTT. This codes for CASSLGLNTGELFF.